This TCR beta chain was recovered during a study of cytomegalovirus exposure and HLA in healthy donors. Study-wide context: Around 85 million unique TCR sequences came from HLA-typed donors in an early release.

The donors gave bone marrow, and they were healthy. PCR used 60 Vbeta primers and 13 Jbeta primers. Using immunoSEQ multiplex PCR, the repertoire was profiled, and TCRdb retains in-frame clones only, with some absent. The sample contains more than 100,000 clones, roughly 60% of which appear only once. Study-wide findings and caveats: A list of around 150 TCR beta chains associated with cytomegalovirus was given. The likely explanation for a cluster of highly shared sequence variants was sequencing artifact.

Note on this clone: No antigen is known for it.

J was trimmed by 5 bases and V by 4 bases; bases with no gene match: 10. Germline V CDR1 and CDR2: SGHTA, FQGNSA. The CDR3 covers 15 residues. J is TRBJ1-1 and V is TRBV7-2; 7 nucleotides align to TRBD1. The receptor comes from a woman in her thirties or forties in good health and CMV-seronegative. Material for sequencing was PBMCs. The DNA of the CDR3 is TGTGCCAGCAGCTACCCGGAGACAGGGTTGACTGAAGCTTTCTTT. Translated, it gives CASSYPETGLTEAFF.